These 26 T cell receptor beta chains originate from one sample sequenced in a study of CD8 T cells in ankylosing spondylitis. TCRdb analysed the 5' RACE reads with MiXCR anew, one entry per CDR3 protein. The sample carries 100,000 to 150,000 distinct CDR3 sequences, 7% recorded once. Input material: blood, either unsorted or a sorted T cell fraction (not recorded which). These receptors were collected from a male donor with ankylosing spondylitis or in good health (not recorded which).

This clonotype was observed at least ten times. The CDR3 spells CASSSYLETQYF. The CDR3, as DNA: TGTGCCAGCAGCTCCTACCTCGAGACCCAGTACTTC. The chain carries TRBV7-2 and TRBJ2-5; D remains unclear. This CDR3 has 12 amino acids. The germline gives CDR1 SGHTA, CDR2 FQGNSA. With 4 bases removed from V and 5 bases from J, the gap between germline ends came to 8 bases. The variable domain in full, with the rest retrieved from reference TRBV7-2 and TRBJ2-5, is GAGVSQSPSNKVTEKGKDVELRCDPISGHTALYWYRQSLGQGLEFLIYFQGNSAPDKSGLPSDRFSAERTGGSVSTLTIQRTQQEDSAVYLCASSSYLETQYFGPGTRLLVL.

This clonotype has a count of ten or more. The chain couples TRBV3-1 to TRBJ2-7; tentatively, D is TRBD1 (6 bases). Trimming removed 4 bases at V and 2 bases at J, with 15 bases between. Looked up from germline, CDR1 is LGHDT and CDR2 is YNNKEL (reference sequence). The CDR3 sequence is 15 residues long. The CDR3 sequence: CASSPAYRDAYEQYF. The CDR3 coding sequence is TGTGCCAGCAGCCCGGCGTACAGGGATGCCTACGAGCAGTACTTC.

This clonotype was seen ten or more times. The gene calls are TRBV7-9 and TRBJ1-1, with TRBD1 as a possible D gene (5 bases). The ends were cut back, 1 base at V and 4 bases at J, with 16 bases in the middle. Germline CDR1 is SEHNR and CDR2 is FQNEAQ (reference sequence). CDR3 length: 16 residues. The CDR3 DNA is TGTGCCAGCAGCTTAGGGAGGGGAAGGCTGGGCACTGAAGCTTTCTTT. Translated, it gives CASSLGRGRLGTEAFF.

The V and J genes are TRBV4-3 and TRBJ2-3; 9 nucleotides match TRBD1. The CDR3 is made up of 16 amino acids. The J segment lost 3 bases and the V segment lost 4 bases, leaving 8 bases of the junction unmatched. Germline loops: CDR1 LGHNA, CDR2 YSLEER. CDR3 DNA sequence: TGCGCCAGCAGCCTCGAAGCGGGACAGGGAACAGATACGCAGTATTTT. Its translation: CASSLEAGQGTDTQYF.

This clonotype was seen many times. The chain carries TRBV5-1 and TRBJ2-3; perhaps TRBD1 as D (6 bases). The germline V gene has CDR1 SGHRS and CDR2 YFSETQ. Between the trimmed V and J ends, which lost 4 bases and 5 bases, there was a span of 20 bases. The CDR3 is 16 amino acids. CDR3 amino acids: CASSTGSTGPGDTQYF. CDR3 DNA sequence: TGCGCCAGCAGCACTGGGTCGACAGGCCCGGGAGATACGCAGTATTTT.

This clonotype occurred many times. The chain has TRBV16 and TRBJ1-6; D is unclear. Germline CDR1 and CDR2: KGHSY and FQNENV. The CDR3 covers 12 residues. Between the trimmed V and J ends, which lost 2 bases and 10 bases, there was a span of 6 bases. CDR3 residues: CASSQGQSPLHF. DNA for the CDR3: TGTGCCAGCAGCCAAGGTCAATCACCCCTCCACTTT.

The sample holds many counts of this clonotype. This chain uses TRBV5-1 with TRBJ2-3, with D tentatively TRBD2 (6 bases). The CDR3 totals 17 residues. Deletions cut 0 bases from V and 3 bases from J, with 17 bases between. CDR1 is SGHRS, CDR2 YFSETQ, per germline. The CDR3 here is CASSLVTRRGGTDTQYF. The CDR3 DNA follows: TGCGCCAGCAGCTTGGTCACTAGGCGGGGAGGAACAGATACGCAGTATTTT.

On this clonotype: One base away lies a much larger clone, so this may be a sequencing read error. This chain joins TRBV4-1 and TRBJ2-7; D might be TRBD2 (5 bases). The CDR3 contains 14 residues. CDR1 MGHRA and CDR2 YSYEKL come from the germline V gene. V gave up 1 base and J gave up 11 bases, with 18 bases separating them. CDR3 nucleotides: TGCGCCAGCAGCCAAGGACGGTACGAGGGTCCAAAGTACTTC. Amino acid sequence: CASSQGRYEGPKYF.

Details on this clonotype: One end of the junction does not line up with germline, which may come from a read error. The CDR3 here is CSSSPRQSQETQYF. The CDR3, as DNA: TGTTCCAGCTCACCACGACAGTCCCAAGAGACCCAGTACTTC. The chain has TRBV18 and TRBJ2-5; D may be TRBD1 (5 bases). There are 14 residues in the CDR3. Germline V lookup: CDR1 KGHSH, CDR2 LQKENI.

There are many counts of this clonotype. This chain uses TRBV24-1 with TRBJ2-3, with D hard to call. Trimming took 10 bases from V and 6 from J, leaving 10 bases between them. The CDR3 contains 11 residues. Germline assignment: CDR1 KGHDR and CDR2 SFDVKD. The CDR3 nucleotides read TGTGCCACTTCGGGTTCCGATACGCAGTATTTT. Translating gives CATSGSDTQYF.

This clonotype appeared many times. The chain couples TRBV29-1 to TRBJ2-7; TRBD2 is a possible D gene (5 bases). Trimming took off 0 bases at V and 2 bases at J, with 8 bases between the two ends. The CDR3 is 13 amino acids. Germline V gene sequence: CDR1 SQVTM, CDR2 ANQGSEA. The CDR3 DNA follows: TGCAGCGTTGAAGAGGACGGGACCTACGAGCAGTACTTC. As protein: CSVEEDGTYEQYF.

J is TRBJ1-5 and V is TRBV5-1, with D uncertain. The V end lost 0 bases, the J end lost 3 bases, and 10 bases lay between the germline ends. Germline V CDR1 and CDR2: SGHRS, YFSETQ. The CDR3 covers 15 residues. This CDR3 is CASSLDGRPNQPQHF. Written as DNA, the CDR3 is TGCGCCAGCAGCTTGGATGGCAGACCCAATCAGCCCCAGCATTTT.

The rearrangement links TRBV7-2 to TRBJ2-1; D tentatively reads TRBD1 or TRBD2 (6 bases each). Germline values: CDR1 SGHTA, CDR2 FQGNSA. V lost 4 bases and J 2 bases, leaving 12 bases between the germline ends. There are 15 residues in the CDR3. DNA for the CDR3: TGTGCCAGCAGCTCCCTGGGGGGCCCCTACAATGAGCAGTTCTTC. Translation: CASSSLGGPYNEQFF.

In its sample, this clonotype was seen many times. This sequence joins TRBV5-1 and TRBJ1-4; 7 bases are a match to TRBD1. The junction had 5 bases not matched to a gene; V was cut back by 1 base and J by 2 bases. CDR1 is SGHRS and CDR2 is YFSETQ in the germline V gene. The CDR3 sequence is 16 residues long. The CDR3 protein is CASSLLWDSTNEKLFF. In nucleotides, the CDR3 is TGCGCCAGCAGCTTGCTATGGGACAGTACTAATGAAAAACTGTTTTTT.

This clonotype was counted at least ten times. The chain combines TRBV5-1 with TRBJ1-4; 9 bases agree with TRBD1. In germline, CDR1 is SGHRS, CDR2 YFSETQ. The ends lost 4 bases at V and 5 bases at J; junction bases unmatched: 3. The CDR3 runs 14 residues. The CDR3 is CASSEGTGNEKLFF. The CDR3 DNA is TGCGCCAGCAGCGAGGGGACAGGGAATGAAAAACTGTTTTTT. Supplemented by reference TRBV5-1 and TRBJ1-4, the full variable domain reads KAGVTQTPRYLIKTRGQQVTLSCSPISGHRSVSWYQQTPGQGLQFLFEYFSETQRNKGNFPGRFSGRQFSNSRSEMNVSTLELGDSALYLCASSEGTGNEKLFFGSGTQLSVL.

This clonotype was observed at least ten times. This CDR3 reads CSAPPGLAGGSSYNEQFF. For the CDR3, the DNA is TGCAGTGCTCCCCCGGGACTAGCGGGAGGAAGTTCTTACAATGAGCAGTTCTTC. The chain combines TRBV20-1 with TRBJ2-1; 15 bases map to TRBD2. The germline V gene has CDR1 DFQATT and CDR2 SNEGSKA (reference sequence). The CDR3 consists of 18 residues. The J segment lost 4 bases and the V segment lost 5 bases, leaving 12 bases of the junction unmatched.

This clonotype appeared many times. The chain uses TRBV18 and TRBJ2-1; 7 positions match TRBD2. Germline assignment: CDR1 KGHSH and CDR2 LQKENI. The J segment lost 5 bases and the V segment lost 3 bases, leaving 7 bases of the junction unmatched. The CDR3 consists of 15 residues. The CDR3 DNA is TGTGCCAGCTCACCGGGGAGGGACCAGAACAATGAGCAGTTCTTC. It yields the protein CASSPGRDQNNEQFF.

There are many counts of this clonotype. The rearrangement joins TRBV7-2 to TRBJ2-2; TRBD1 aligns across 7 bases. The CDR3 totals 17 residues. Germline V gene sequence: CDR1 SGHTA, CDR2 FQGNSA. V trimming: 0 bases; J trimming: 6 bases; junction bases outside the gene matches: 10. CDR3 residues: CASSLAHRGAISGELFF. CDR3 bases: TGTGCCAGCAGCTTAGCGCACAGGGGCGCAATCTCCGGGGAGCTGTTTTTT.

This clonotype showed up just a few times. This may be a read error: a much more frequent sequence differs by one nucleotide. In DNA, the CDR3 is TGCGCCAGCAGTTTCAGGGGAAACACCGGGGATCTGTTTTTT. It codes for CASSFRGNTGDLFF. V and J are TRBV5-1 and TRBJ2-2; D is perhaps TRBD1 (6 bases). CDR3 length: 14 residues. From germline, CDR1 is SGHRS and CDR2 YFSETQ.

Comments on this clonotype: At one of its ends the junction is not consistent with the germline gene, which may arise from a read error. The chain recombines TRBV6-7 with TRBJ2-1, with 12 positions matching TRBD2. TRBV6-7 falls under the ORF class, with uncertain function. The CDR3 is 19 amino acids. DNA of the CDR3: TGTGCCTGCAGTTTAGGTGCGACTAGCGGGGGTTTTGACGGGAATGAGCAGTTCTTC. It yields the protein CACSLGATSGGFDGNEQFF.

The sample holds many counts of this clonotype. The rearrangement joins TRBV28 to TRBJ2-7, with D unclear. From germline, CDR1 is MDHEN and CDR2 SYDVKM. CDR3 length equals 12 residues. Trimming took off 3 bases at V and 3 bases at J, with 6 bases between the two ends. The chain's CDR3 is CASSFGDYEQYF. CDR3 in DNA: TGTGCCAGCAGTTTCGGAGACTACGAGCAGTACTTC.

There are many counts of this clonotype. The CDR3 loop is CASTRGLPGELFF. The CDR3 DNA reads TGTGCCAGCACCCGAGGCCTGCCCGGGGAGCTGTTTTTT. The chain is built from TRBV7-9 and TRBJ2-2; D is unresolved. The CDR3 length is 13 residues. Germline lookup yields CDR1 SEHNR and CDR2 FQNEAQ (reference sequence). Trimming left V 7 bases short and J 6 bases short, with 12 bases between.

This clonotype was seen ten or more times. The V and J genes are TRBV5-1 and TRBJ2-7; possibly TRBD1 for D (5 bases). The CDR3 length is 14 residues. V was cut by 2 bases and J by 7 bases, with 16 bases left in between. CDR1 and CDR2 (germline): SGHRS, YFSETQ. This CDR3 is CASSFLDSKLEQYF. CDR3 sequence (DNA): TGCGCCAGCAGCTTTTTAGACAGTAAGCTTGAGCAGTACTTC.

Many counts were recorded for this clonotype. V usage is TRBV12-3 or TRBV12-4 and J usage is TRBJ1-2, with 7 bases that match TRBD1. The V and J ends lost 7 bases and 4 bases, in that order; junction bases with no gene match: 6. The CDR3 runs to 13 residues. CDR3 nucleotide sequence: TGTGCCAGCACCCGGGACAGTCCCTATGGCTACACCTTC. Translation gives CASTRDSPYGYTF.

This clonotype was seen ten or more times. The CDR3 sequence is CASSLLGTSGIVYNEQFF. DNA of the CDR3: TGCGCCAGCAGCTTGTTGGGGACTAGCGGGATTGTCTACAATGAGCAGTTCTTC. The gene calls are TRBV5-1 and TRBJ2-1; 13 bases fit TRBD2. The CDR3 consists of 18 residues. CDR1 and CDR2 (germline): SGHRS, YFSETQ. V shed 1 base, J shed 3 bases, and the junction held 7 bases outside the gene matches.

This clonotype was observed many times. The J gene is TRBJ2-5, the V gene TRBV5-1; D possibly corresponds to TRBD2 (5 bases). V was cut by 0 bases and J by 8 bases, with 11 bases left in between. CDR3 length equals 13 residues. Germline CDR1 is SGHRS and CDR2 is YFSETQ. CDR3 coding DNA: TGCGCCAGCAGCTTGGCCGGGAAGGACACCCAGTACTTC. Translating gives CASSLAGKDTQYF.